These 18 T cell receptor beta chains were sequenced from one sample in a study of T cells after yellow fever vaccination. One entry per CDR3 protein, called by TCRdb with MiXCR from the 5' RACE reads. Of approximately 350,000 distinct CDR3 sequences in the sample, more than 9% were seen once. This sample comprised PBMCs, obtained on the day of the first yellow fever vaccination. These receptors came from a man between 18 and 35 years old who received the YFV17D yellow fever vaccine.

CDR3: CASSLGTNNEQFF. The CDR3 DNA reads TGTGCCAGCAGCCTGGGGACAAACAATGAGCAGTTCTTC. The genes are TRBV9 and TRBJ2-1; perhaps TRBD1 as D (6 bases). Trimming removed 4 bases from V and 5 bases from J, with 10 bases in between. The CDR3 is made up of 13 amino acids. Germline V lookup: CDR1 SGDLS, CDR2 YYNGEE. The full variable domain, in which reference TRBV9 and TRBJ2-1 provide the parts outside the CDR3, is DSGVTQTPKHLITATGQRVTLRCSPRSGDLSVYWYQQSLDQGLQFLIQYYNGEERAKGNILERFSAQQFPDLHSELNLSSLELGDSALYFCASSLGTNNEQFFGPGTRLTVL.

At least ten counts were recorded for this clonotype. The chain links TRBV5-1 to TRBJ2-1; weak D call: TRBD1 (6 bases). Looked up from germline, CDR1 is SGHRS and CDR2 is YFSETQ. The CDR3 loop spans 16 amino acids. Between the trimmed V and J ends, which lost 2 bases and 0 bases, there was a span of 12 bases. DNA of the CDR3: TGCGCCAGCAGCTTAGGGGGTATTTCCTCCTACAATGAGCAGTTCTTC. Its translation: CASSLGGISSYNEQFF.

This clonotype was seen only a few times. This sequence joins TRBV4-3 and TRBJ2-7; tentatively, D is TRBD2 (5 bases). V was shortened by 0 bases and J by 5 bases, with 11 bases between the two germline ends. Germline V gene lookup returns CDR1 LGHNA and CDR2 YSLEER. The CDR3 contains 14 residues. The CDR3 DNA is TGCGCCAGCAGCCAAGAGAGGGAACTCCACGAGCAGTACTTC. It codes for CASSQERELHEQYF.

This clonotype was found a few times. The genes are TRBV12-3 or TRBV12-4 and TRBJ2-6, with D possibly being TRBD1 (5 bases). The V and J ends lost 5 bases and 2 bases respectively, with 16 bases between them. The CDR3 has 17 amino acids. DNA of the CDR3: TGTGCCAGCAGTCCTGGGGCAGGGAAGGCTGGGGCCAACGTCCTGACTTTC. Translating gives CASSPGAGKAGANVLTF.

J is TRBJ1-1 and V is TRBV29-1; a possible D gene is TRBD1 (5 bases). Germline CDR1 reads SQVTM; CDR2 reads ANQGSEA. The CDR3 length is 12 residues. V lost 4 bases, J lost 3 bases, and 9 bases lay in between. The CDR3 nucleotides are TGCAGCGTTGGTCGAGGGGACACTGAAGCTTTCTTT. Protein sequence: CSVGRGDTEAFF.

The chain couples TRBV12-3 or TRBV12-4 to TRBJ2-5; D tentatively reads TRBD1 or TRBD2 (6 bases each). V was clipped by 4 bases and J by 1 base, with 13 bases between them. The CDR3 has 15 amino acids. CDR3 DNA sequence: TGTGCCAGCAGTTCACCGGGGGCCAGCCAAGAGACCCAGTACTTC. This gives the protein CASSSPGASQETQYF.

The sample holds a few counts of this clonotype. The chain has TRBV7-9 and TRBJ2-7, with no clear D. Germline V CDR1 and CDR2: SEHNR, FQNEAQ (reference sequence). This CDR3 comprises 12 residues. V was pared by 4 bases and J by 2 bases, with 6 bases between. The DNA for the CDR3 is TGTGCCAGCAGCTCGGGCACCTACGAGCAGTACGTC. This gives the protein CASSSGTYEQYV.

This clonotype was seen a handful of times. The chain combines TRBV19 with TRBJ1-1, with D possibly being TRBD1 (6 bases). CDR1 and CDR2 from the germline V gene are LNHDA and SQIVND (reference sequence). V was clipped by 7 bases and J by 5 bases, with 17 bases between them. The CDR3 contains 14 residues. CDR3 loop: CASTLGQGMTEAFF. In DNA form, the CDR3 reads TGTGCCAGTACTCTCGGGCAGGGGATGACTGAAGCTTTCTTT.

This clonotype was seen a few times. DNA for the CDR3: TGTGCCAGCAGCGTAGACCTAGCGGGGTACAATGAGCAGTTCTTC. This translates into CASSVDLAGYNEQFF. The V call is TRBV9, the J call TRBJ2-1, with TRBD2 matching 9 bases. CDR3 length: 15 amino acids. CDR1 SGDLS and CDR2 YYNGEE come from the germline V gene. The trim removed 0 bases at V and 4 bases at J, leaving 2 bases unmatched.

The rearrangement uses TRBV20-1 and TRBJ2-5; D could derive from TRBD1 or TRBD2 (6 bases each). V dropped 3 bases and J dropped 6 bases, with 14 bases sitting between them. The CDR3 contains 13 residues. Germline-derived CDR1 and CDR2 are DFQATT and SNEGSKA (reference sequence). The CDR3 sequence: CSASFPGAKTQYF. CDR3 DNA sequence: TGCAGTGCTAGCTTTCCGGGGGCAAAGACCCAGTACTTC.

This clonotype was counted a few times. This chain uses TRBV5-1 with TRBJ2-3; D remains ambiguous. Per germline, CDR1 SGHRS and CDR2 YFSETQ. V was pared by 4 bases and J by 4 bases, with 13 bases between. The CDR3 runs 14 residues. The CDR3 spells CASSHRGVADTQYF. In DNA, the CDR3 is TGCGCCAGCAGCCATCGTGGGGTAGCAGATACGCAGTATTTT.

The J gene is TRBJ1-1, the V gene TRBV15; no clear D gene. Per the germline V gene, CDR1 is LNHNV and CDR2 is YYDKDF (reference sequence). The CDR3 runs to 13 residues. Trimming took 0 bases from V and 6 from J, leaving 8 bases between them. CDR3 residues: CATSREPDAEAFF. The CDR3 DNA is TGTGCCACCAGCAGAGAGCCCGACGCTGAAGCTTTCTTT. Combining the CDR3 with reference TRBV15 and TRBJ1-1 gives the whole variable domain DAMVIQNPRYQVTQFGKPVTLSCSQTLNHNVMYWYQQKSSQAPKLLFHYYDKDFNNEADTPDNFQSRRPNTSFCFLDIRSPGLGDTAMYLCATSREPDAEAFFGQGTRLTVV.

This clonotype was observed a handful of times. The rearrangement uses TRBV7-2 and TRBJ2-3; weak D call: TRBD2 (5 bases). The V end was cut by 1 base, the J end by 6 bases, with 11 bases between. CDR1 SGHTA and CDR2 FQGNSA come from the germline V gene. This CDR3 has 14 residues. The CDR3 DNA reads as TGTGCCAGCAGCTTAGGAGCGGCCGTTGATACGCAGTATTTT. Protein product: CASSLGAAVDTQYF.

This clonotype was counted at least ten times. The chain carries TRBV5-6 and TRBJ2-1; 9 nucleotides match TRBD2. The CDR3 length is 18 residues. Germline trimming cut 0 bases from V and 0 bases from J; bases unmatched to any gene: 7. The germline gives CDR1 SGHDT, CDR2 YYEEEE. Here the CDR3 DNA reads TGTGCCAGCAGCTTGGTTGCGGCGGGGGGGAGCTCCTACAATGAGCAGTTCTTC. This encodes CASSLVAAGGSSYNEQFF. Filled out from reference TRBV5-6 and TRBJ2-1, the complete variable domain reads DAGVTQSPTHLIKTRGQQVTLRCSPKSGHDTVSWYQQALGQGPQFIFQYYEEEERQRGNFPDRFSGHQFPNYSSELNVNALLLGDSALYLCASSLVAAGGSSYNEQFFGPGTRLTVL.

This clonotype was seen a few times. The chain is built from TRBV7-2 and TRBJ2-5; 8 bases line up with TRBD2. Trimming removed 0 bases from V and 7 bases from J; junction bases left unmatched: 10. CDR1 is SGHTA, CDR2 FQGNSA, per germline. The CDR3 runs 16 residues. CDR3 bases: TGTGCCAGCAGCTTAGCGGGTAGCGGGGCCGCTGGGACCCAGTACTTC. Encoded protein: CASSLAGSGAAGTQYF. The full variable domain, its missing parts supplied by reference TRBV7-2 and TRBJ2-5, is GAGVSQSPSNKVTEKGKDVELRCDPISGHTALYWYRQSLGQGLEFLIYFQGNSAPDKSGLPSDRFSAERTGGSVSTLTIQRTQQEDSAVYLCASSLAGSGAAGTQYFGPGTRLLVL.

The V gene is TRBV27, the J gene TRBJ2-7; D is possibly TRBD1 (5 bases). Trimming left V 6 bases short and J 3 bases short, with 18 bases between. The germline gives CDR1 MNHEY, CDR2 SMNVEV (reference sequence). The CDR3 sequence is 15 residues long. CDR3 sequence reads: CASSRIGAVGYEQYF. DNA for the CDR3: TGTGCCAGCAGCCGCATTGGGGCAGTTGGCTACGAGCAGTACTTC.

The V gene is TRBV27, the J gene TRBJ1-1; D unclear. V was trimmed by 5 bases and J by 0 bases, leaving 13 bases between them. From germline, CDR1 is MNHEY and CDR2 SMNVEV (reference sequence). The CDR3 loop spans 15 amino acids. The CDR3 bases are TGTGCCAGCAGTCCGATGCCGGGAGTGAACACTGAAGCTTTCTTT. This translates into CASSPMPGVNTEAFF.

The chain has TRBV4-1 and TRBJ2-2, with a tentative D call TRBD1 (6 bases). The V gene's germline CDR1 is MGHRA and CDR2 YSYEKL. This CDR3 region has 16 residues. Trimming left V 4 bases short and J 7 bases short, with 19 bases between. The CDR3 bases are TGCGCCAGCAGCCTCCGGGACACGAGGGATGGCGGGGAGCTGTTTTTT. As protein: CASSLRDTRDGGELFF.